The 8 T cell receptor beta chains in this list originate from one sample, sequenced in a study of T cell responses to AZD1222 COVID-19 vaccine. Here immunoSEQ multiplex PCR was the method, and the copy in TCRdb shows in-frame clones only, minus some. The sample consists of about 260,000 clones, 80% to 95% of them appearing once. The source material was peripheral blood, sampled on day 0 of AZD1222 vaccination. The origin of the receptors is an adult in good health.

The J gene is TRBJ1-1, the V gene TRBV7-8; TRBD1 aligns across 9 bases. Trimming removed 5 bases from V and 10 bases from J; junction bases left unmatched: 11. The V gene's germline CDR1 is SGHVS and CDR2 FQNEAQ. The CDR3 has 14 amino acids. CDR3 in DNA: TGTGCCAGCAGCGCCGGGACAGGGTTAGGGGGAGCTTTCTTT. It translates to CASSAGTGLGGAFF.

This sequence joins TRBV7-9 and TRBJ1-1, with a weak D call TRBD1 (6 bases). Germline CDR1 reads SEHNR; CDR2 reads FQNEAQ (reference sequence). The CDR3 length is 15 residues. Trimming pared 5 bases from V and 0 bases from J, leaving 13 bases between. CDR3 sequence reads: CASSPQGGVNTEAFF. The CDR3, as DNA: TGTGCCAGCAGCCCACAGGGTGGGGTGAACACTGAAGCTTTCTTT.

This CDR3 reads CASSWGRYTEAFF. The CDR3 DNA is TGTGCCAGCAGCTGGGGACGGTACACTGAAGCTTTCTTT. The chain uses TRBV6-5 and TRBJ1-1; D might be TRBD1 (5 bases). The CDR3 has 13 amino acids. Germline V gene data show CDR1 as MNHEY and CDR2 as SVGAGI. The germline V and J ends were trimmed by 6 bases and 3 bases, with 11 bases remaining between them.

This chain joins TRBV28 and TRBJ2-2; weak D call: TRBD2 (5 bases). Germline lookup yields CDR1 MDHEN and CDR2 SYDVKM. V lost 5 bases, J lost 5 bases, and 9 bases lay in between. This CDR3 is built from 13 residues. As DNA, the CDR3 is TGTGCCAGCAGTCTTTCGGGGACCGGGGAGCTGTTTTTT. Translation: CASSLSGTGELFF.

The chain has TRBV5-1 and TRBJ1-1; TRBD1 matches at 7 bases. V lost 5 bases, J lost 4 bases, and 8 bases stayed unmatched. Germline loops: CDR1 SGHRS, CDR2 YFSETQ. The CDR3 contains 14 residues. The CDR3 sequence is CASSLQGGSTEAFF. CDR3 DNA: TGCGCCAGCAGTCTCCAGGGGGGGAGCACTGAAGCTTTCTTT.

V gene TRBV4-3 combines with J gene TRBJ2-1; D remains ambiguous. The CDR3 sequence is 13 residues long. Per the germline V gene, CDR1 is LGHNA and CDR2 is YSLEER. V was cut by 1 base and J by 12 bases, with 13 bases left in between. CDR3 nucleotide sequence: TGCGCCAGCAGCCAAGGGACGCTCGGCCCGCAGTTCTTC. Its translation is CASSQGTLGPQFF.

This clone showed up just a few times. The V and J genes are TRBV10-3 and TRBJ1-1, with D possibly being TRBD1 (6 bases). The CDR3 runs 15 residues. CDR1 ENHRY and CDR2 SYGVKD come from the germline V gene. V was pared by 3 bases and J by 4 bases, with 15 bases between. The CDR3 region has the DNA TGTGCCATCAGTGAAAATCCAGGGGCGGGCACTGAAGCTTTCTTT. It yields the protein CAISENPGAGTEAFF.

V and J are TRBV7-9 and TRBJ2-3, with TRBD1 matching 8 bases. The germline gives CDR1 SEHNR, CDR2 FQNEAQ (reference sequence). J lost 4 bases, V lost 5 bases, and 5 bases had no gene match. The CDR3 runs to 14 residues. The CDR3 reads CASSRTGSPDTQYF. CDR3 DNA sequence: TGTGCCAGCAGCCGGACAGGGAGCCCAGATACGCAGTATTTT. The full variable domain, its missing parts supplied by reference TRBV7-9 and TRBJ2-3, is DTGVSQNPRHKITKRGQNVTFRCDPISEHNRLYWYRQTLGQGPEFLTYFQNEAQLEKSRLLSDRFSAERPKGSFSTLEIQRTEQGDSAMYLCASSRTGSPDTQYFGPGTRLTVL.